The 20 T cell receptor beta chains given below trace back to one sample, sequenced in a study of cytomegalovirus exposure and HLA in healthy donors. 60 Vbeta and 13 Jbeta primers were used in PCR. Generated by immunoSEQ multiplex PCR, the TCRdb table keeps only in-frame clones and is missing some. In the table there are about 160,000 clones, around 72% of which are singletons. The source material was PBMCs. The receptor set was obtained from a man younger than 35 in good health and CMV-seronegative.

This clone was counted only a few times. The CDR3 protein is CASGWANQPQHF. CDR3 DNA: TGTGCTAGTGGTTGGGCGAATCAGCCCCAGCATTTT. The chain combines TRBV12-5 with TRBJ1-5, with D unresolved. Trimming left V 4 bases short and J 4 bases short, with 5 bases between. Per the germline V gene, CDR1 is LGHNT and CDR2 is FRNRAP. This CDR3 spans 12 amino acids.

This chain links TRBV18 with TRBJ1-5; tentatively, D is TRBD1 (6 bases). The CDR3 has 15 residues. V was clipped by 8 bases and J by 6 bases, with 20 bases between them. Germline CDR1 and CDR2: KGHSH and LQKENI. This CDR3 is CASKPNQGSAQPQHF. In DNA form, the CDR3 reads TGTGCCAGCAAACCCAACCAGGGGTCGGCTCAGCCCCAGCATTTT.

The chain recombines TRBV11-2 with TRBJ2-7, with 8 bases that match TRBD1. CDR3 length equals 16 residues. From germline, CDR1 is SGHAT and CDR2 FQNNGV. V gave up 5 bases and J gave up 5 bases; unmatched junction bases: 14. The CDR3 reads CASSLPLGQVWDEQYF. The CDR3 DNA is TGTGCCAGCAGCCTGCCTTTGGGACAGGTATGGGACGAGCAGTACTTC.

CDR3 loop: CASSPFGGNEQFF. In DNA, the CDR3 is TGCGCCAGCAGCCCCTTCGGGGGCAATGAGCAGTTCTTC. The rearrangement links TRBV5-1 to TRBJ2-1; D is perhaps TRBD2 (6 bases). The length of the CDR3 is 13 residues. Deletions cut 4 bases from V and 6 bases from J, with 11 bases between. Germline CDR1 is SGHRS and CDR2 is YFSETQ.

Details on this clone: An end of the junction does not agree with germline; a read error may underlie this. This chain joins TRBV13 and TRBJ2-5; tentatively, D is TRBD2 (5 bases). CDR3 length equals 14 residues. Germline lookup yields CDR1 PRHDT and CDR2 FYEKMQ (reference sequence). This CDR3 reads CASSSLEDGEIQYF. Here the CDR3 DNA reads TGTGCCAGCAGCTCCTTAGAGGACGGGGAGATCCAGTACTTC.

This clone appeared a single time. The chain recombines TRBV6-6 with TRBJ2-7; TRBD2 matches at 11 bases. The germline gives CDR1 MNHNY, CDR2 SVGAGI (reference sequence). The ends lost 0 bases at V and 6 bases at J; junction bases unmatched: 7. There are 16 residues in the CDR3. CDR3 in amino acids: CASSYSIAGGPSEQYF. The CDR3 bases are TGTGCCAGCAGTTACTCGATAGCGGGAGGGCCATCCGAGCAGTACTTC.

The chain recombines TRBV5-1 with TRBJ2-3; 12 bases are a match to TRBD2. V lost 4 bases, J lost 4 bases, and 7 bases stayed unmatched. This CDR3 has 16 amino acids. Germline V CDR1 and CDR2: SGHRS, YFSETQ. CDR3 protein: CASSALAGGGADTQYF. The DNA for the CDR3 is TGCGCCAGCAGCGCGCTAGCGGGAGGGGGGGCAGATACGCAGTATTTT.

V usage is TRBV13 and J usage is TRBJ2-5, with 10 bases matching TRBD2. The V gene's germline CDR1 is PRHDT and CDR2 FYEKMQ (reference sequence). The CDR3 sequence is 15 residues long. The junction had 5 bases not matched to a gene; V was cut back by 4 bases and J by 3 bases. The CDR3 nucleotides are TGTGCCAGCAGCTCCGGTGGACTAGCGGAAGAGACCCAGTACTTC. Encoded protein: CASSSGGLAEETQYF. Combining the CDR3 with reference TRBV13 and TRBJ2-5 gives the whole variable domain AAGVIQSPRHLIKEKRETATLKCYPIPRHDTVYWYQQGPGQDPQFLISFYEKMQSDKGSIPDRFSAQQFSDYHSELNMSSLELGDSALYFCASSSGGLAEETQYFGPGTRLLVL.

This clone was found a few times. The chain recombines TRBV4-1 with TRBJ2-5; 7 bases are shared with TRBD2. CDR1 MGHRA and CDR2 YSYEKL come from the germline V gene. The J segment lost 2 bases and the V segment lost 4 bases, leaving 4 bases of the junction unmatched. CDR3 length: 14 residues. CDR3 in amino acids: CASSPLAKQETQYF. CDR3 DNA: TGCGCCAGCAGCCCACTAGCGAAACAAGAGACCCAGTACTTC.

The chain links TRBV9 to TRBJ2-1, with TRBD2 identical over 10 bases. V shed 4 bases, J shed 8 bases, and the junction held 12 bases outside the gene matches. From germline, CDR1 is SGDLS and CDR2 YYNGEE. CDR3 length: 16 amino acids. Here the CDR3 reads CASSPGLAGAQDEQFF. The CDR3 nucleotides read TGTGCCAGCAGCCCCGGCCTAGCGGGAGCTCAGGATGAGCAGTTCTTC.

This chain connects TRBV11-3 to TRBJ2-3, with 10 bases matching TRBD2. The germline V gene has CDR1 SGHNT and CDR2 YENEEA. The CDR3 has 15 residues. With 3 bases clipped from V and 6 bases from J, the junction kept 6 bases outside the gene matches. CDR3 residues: CASSLSGRARDTQYF. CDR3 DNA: TGTGCCAGCAGCTTGAGCGGGAGGGCCAGGGATACGCAGTATTTT.

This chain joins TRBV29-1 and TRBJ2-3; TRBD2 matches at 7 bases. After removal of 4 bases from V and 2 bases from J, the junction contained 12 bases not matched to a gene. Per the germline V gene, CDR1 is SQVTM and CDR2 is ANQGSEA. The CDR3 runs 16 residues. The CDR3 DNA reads TGCAGCGTTGGCACCCGGGCTAGCGGAGACACAGATACGCAGTATTTT. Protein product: CSVGTRASGDTDTQYF.

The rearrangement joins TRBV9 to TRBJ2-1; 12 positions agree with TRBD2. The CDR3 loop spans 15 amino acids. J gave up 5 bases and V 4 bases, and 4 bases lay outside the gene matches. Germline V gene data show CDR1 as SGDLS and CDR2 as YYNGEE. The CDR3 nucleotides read TGTGCCAGCAGCCCTCGACTAGCGGGAGACAATGAGCAGTTCTTC. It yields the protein CASSPRLAGDNEQFF.

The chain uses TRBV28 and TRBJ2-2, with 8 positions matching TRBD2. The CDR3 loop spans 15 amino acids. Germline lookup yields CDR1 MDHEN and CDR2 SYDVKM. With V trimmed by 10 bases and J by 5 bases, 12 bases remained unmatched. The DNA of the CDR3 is TGTGCCACCAGAGCGGGAGATTCGGAAACCGGGGAGCTGTTTTTT. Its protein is CATRAGDSETGELFF. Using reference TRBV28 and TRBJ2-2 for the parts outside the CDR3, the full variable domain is DVKVTQSSRYLVKRTGEKVFLECVQDMDHENMFWYRQDPGLGLRLIYFSYDVKMKEKGDIPEGYSVSREKKERFSLILESASTNQTSMYLCATRAGDSETGELFFGEGSRLTVL.

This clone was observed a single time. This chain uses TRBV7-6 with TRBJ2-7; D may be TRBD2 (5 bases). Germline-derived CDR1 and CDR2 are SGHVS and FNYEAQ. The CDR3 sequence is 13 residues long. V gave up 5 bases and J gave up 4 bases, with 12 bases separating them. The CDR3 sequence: CASSPVPGYEQYF. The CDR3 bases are TGTGCCAGCAGCCCCGTCCCGGGATACGAGCAGTACTTC.

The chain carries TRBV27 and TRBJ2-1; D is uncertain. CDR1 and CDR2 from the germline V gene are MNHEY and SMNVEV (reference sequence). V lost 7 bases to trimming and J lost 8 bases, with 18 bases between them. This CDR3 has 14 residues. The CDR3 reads CASTPRGVGYEQFF. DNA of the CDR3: TGTGCCAGCACCCCGCGAGGCGTTGGGTATGAGCAGTTCTTC.

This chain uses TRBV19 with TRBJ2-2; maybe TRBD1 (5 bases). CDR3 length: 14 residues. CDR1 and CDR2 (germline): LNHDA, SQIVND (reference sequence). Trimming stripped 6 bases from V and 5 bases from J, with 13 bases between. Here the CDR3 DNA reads TGTGCCAGTAGCCCCGGAGCAGGGACCGGGGAGCTGTTTTTT. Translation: CASSPGAGTGELFF. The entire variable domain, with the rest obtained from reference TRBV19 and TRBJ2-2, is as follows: DGGITQSPKYLFRKEGQNVTLSCEQNLNHDAMYWYRQDPGQGLRLIYYSQIVNDFQKGDIAEGYSVSREKKESFPLTVTSAQKNPTAFYLCASSPGAGTGELFFGEGSRLTVL.

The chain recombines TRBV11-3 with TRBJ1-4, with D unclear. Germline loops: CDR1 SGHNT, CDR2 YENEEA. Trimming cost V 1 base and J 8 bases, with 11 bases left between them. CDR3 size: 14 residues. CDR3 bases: TGTGCCAGCAGCTTAGTTCCCAGGCGCGAAAAACTGTTTTTT. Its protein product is CASSLVPRREKLFF.

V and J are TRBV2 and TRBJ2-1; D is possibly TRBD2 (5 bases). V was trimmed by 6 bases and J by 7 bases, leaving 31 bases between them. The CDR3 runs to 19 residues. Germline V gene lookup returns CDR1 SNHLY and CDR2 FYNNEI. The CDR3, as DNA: TGTGCCAGCAGGGAGGAGAGATTTGCCTCCAGGATGGGAAAAAATGAGCAGTTCTTC. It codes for CASREERFASRMGKNEQFF.

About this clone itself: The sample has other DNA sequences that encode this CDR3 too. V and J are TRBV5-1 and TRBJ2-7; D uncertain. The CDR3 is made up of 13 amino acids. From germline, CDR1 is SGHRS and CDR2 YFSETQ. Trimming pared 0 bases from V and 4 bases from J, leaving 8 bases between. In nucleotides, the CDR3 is TGCGCCAGCAGCTTGGACAGCCCATACGAGCAGTACTTC. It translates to CASSLDSPYEQYF.